This TCR beta chain was captured by sequencing in a study of identical twins. Template switching (which added a universal primer site) was used, and cDNA carried unique molecular identifiers. MiXCR, applied by TCRdb to the 5' RACE reads, yields one record per CDR3 protein. The table records 500,000 to 550,000 distinct CDR3 sequences, 20% to 25% of them present only once. All of the donors were Caucasians in good health. This clonotype has more than one count but fewer than ten. Its antigen is as yet unknown. This CDR3 spans 14 amino acids. V lost 5 bases, J lost 8 bases, and 7 bases stayed unmatched. CDR1 and CDR2 from the germline V gene are SGHTA and FQGTGA. The study's findings and limits: Surplus twin overlap in beta out-of-frame sequences was less pronounced.

This sample was also put to use in a study of T cells expressing NK-cell markers.

The genes are TRBV7-3 and TRBJ2-1; 9 bases are a match to TRBD2. This sequence was found in a woman aged 18-29 years in good health. The sequenced material came from CD4+ T cells sorted from blood. The CDR3 nucleotides are TGTGCCAGCAGCCAAGGGACTAGCCCCCATGAGCAGTTCTTC. Translating it yields CASSQGTSPHEQFF.